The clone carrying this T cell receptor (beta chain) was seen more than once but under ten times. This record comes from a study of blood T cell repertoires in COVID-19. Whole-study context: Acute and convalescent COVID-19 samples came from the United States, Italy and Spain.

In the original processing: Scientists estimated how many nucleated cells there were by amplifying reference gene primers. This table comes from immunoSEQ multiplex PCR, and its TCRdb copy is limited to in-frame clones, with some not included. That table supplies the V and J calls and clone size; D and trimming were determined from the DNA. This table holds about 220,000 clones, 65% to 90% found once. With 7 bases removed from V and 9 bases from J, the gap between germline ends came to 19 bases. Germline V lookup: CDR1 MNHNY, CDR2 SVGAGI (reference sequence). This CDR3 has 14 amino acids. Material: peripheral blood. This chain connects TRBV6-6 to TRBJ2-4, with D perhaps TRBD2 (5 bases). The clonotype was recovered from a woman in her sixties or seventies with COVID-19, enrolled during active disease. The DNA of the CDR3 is TGTGCCAGCAAGATTCGGGAAGGTGGGAGCATTCAGTACTTC. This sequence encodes CASKIREGGSIQYF.